This T cell receptor (beta chain) was found in a study of Ad26.COV2.S vaccination and SARS-CoV-2 variants. Findings and caveats of the study: Vaccinated and placebo-treated recipients had similar non-spike TCR breadth. While placebo recipients had lower spike-specific TCR breadth, vaccine recipients had more. Reported post-vaccination CD8+ and CD4+ T cell responses to spike showed substantial breadth. Possible underestimation of total T cell responses by the TCR breadth and depth analyses was noted.

Remarks on this clone: Its antigen is not known.

Per the germline V gene, CDR1 is KGHDR and CDR2 is SFDVKD. Between the trimmed V and J ends, which lost 9 bases and 1 base, there was a span of 14 bases. The CDR3 covers 14 residues. Assay used: immunoSEQ multiplex PCR; TCRdb lists only in-frame clones, some missing. The sample lists 85,000 to 95,000 clones, approximately 86% occurring once. The source material was peripheral blood, sampled after recovery from COVID-19. V gene TRBV24-1 combines with J gene TRBJ1-1, with D possibly matching TRBD1 (5 bases). This receptor was identified in a human donor who had recovered from COVID-19. CDR3 sequence reads: CATGRGGGNTEAFF. The CDR3 DNA reads TGTGCCACCGGGAGGGGTGGGGGGAACACTGAAGCTTTCTTT.